The text below deals with one T cell receptor beta chain. Its antigen is undetermined. The sample belongs to a study of T cells expressing NK-cell markers. Generation of TCR beta cDNA was performed by 5'RACE template switching incorporating UMIs. After re-calling the 5' RACE reads, TCRdb lists one entry per CDR3 protein, DNA absent. The sample yields over 350,000 distinct CDR3 sequences, of which the top ten take up around a tenth. From germline, CDR1 is SGHRS and CDR2 YFSETQ. CDR3 length: 14 amino acids. Study-level results: HCMV specificity was not established for the expanded NKG2C+ T cell clones. These clonotypes, the leaders elsewhere, also led the CD3+CD56-NKG2C+ fraction in a handful of donors.

What was sequenced was blood T cells: a sorted CD56 or NKG2C T cell subset, CD4+ or CD8+ T cells, or bulk PBMC T cells (not recorded which). The receptor was derived from a woman in her forties or fifties in good health. V and J are TRBV5-1 and TRBJ2-3; there is no DNA to check the TCRdb D call of TRBD2. The CDR3 spells CASSLGLPTDTQYF. The full variable domain, rest sourced from reference TRBV5-1 and TRBJ2-3, is KAGVTQTPRYLIKTRGQQVTLSCSPISGHRSVSWYQQTPGQGLQFLFEYFSETQRNKGNFPGRFSGRQFSNSRSEMNVSTLELGDSALYLCASSLGLPTDTQYFGPGTRLTVL.